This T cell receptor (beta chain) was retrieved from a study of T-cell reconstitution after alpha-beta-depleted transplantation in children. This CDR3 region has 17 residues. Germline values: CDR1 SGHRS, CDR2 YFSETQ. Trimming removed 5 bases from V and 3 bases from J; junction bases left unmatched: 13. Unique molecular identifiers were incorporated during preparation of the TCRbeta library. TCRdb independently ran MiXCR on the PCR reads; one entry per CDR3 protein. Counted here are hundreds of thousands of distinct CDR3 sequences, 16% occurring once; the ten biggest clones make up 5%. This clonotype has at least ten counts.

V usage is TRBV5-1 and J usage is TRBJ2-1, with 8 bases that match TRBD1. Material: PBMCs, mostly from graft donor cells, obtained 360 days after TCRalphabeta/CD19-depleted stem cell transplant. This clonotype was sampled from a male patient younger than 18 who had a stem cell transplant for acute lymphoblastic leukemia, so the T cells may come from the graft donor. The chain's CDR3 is CASRLGAGTGFYNEQFF. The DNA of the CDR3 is TGCGCCAGCAGACTTGGTGCAGGGACAGGCTTCTACAATGAGCAGTTCTTC.